Following are 9 T cell receptor beta chains from one sample sequenced in a study of cytomegalovirus exposure and HLA in healthy donors. The PCR contained 60 Vbeta and 13 Jbeta primers. Using immunoSEQ multiplex PCR, the repertoire was profiled, and TCRdb retains in-frame clones only, with some absent. The sample includes roughly 190,000 clones, around 84% of them seen just once. Source material: PBMCs. These receptors all come from a man aged 35-49 years in good health and CMV-seropositive.

The rearrangement joins TRBV19 to TRBJ2-7, with 12 nucleotides matching TRBD2. Trimming removed 4 bases from V and 1 base from J; junction bases left unmatched: 17. This CDR3 region has 20 residues. Germline loops: CDR1 LNHDA, CDR2 SQIVND (reference sequence). The CDR3 spells CASSRGGATSGRSRSYEQYF. The CDR3 region has the DNA TGTGCCAGTAGTAGAGGGGGAGCAACTAGCGGGAGGTCCCGGTCCTACGAGCAGTACTTC. Looking up the rest from reference TRBV19 and TRBJ2-7 gives the full variable domain: DGGITQSPKYLFRKEGQNVTLSCEQNLNHDAMYWYRQDPGQGLRLIYYSQIVNDFQKGDIAEGYSVSREKKESFPLTVTSAQKNPTAFYLCASSRGGATSGRSRSYEQYFGPGTRLTVT.

This clone was counted between two and nine times. CDR3 coding DNA: TGTGCCAGCAGCGTAGCTACTAGCGGGAGCCAAGAGACCCAGTACTTC. Its protein product is CASSVATSGSQETQYF. The V call is TRBV9, the J call TRBJ2-5; TRBD2 matches 11 bases. CDR1 and CDR2 from the germline V gene are SGDLS and YYNGEE. The CDR3 is made up of 16 amino acids. The V gene end was trimmed by 0 bases and the J gene end by 1 base; junction bases not matched to a gene: 2.

The CDR3 region has the DNA TGCGCCAGCAGTCAATCGGGCAGCTCCTACGAGCAGTACTTC. Translation: CASSQSGSSYEQYF. The gene calls are TRBV23-1 and TRBJ2-7, with D uncertain. TRBV23-1 is given ORF status, its function remaining uncertain. V was shortened by 0 bases and J by 0 bases, with 6 bases between the two germline ends. The CDR3 loop spans 14 amino acids.

The gene calls are TRBV6-6 and TRBJ2-3; TRBD2 aligns across 9 bases. The V segment lost 2 bases and the J segment 3 bases; nucleotides outside the gene matches: 6. Germline V CDR1 and CDR2: MNHNY, SVGAGI (reference sequence). The CDR3 is made up of 16 amino acids. CDR3: CASSYGSGSSTDTQYF. The CDR3 nucleotides read TGTGCCAGCAGTTACGGTAGCGGGAGTTCTACAGATACGCAGTATTTT.

This clone occurred a few times. V is TRBV6-8 and J is TRBJ2-7, with TRBD2 matching over 7 bases. V gave up 4 bases and J gave up 1 base; unmatched junction bases: 10. This CDR3 is 16 amino acids long. The V gene's germline CDR1 is MNHGY and CDR2 SAAAGT. The CDR3 here is CASSWGWQGGSYEQYF. CDR3 nucleotide sequence: TGTGCCAGCAGTTGGGGTTGGCAGGGAGGGTCCTACGAGCAGTACTTC.

This chain joins TRBV7-2 and TRBJ1-2; D is ambiguous. Germline V gene sequence: CDR1 SGHTA, CDR2 FQGNSA. The CDR3 has 16 amino acids. V lost 3 bases to trimming and J lost 1 base, with 15 bases between them. The CDR3 region is CASSLRRTSDNYGYTF. For the CDR3, the DNA is TGTGCCAGCAGCTTGCGGAGGACGTCAGATAACTATGGCTACACCTTC.

The chain is built from TRBV7-6 and TRBJ2-5; 8 nucleotides agree with TRBD1. Trimming cost V 1 base and J 3 bases; bases outside gene matches: 1. CDR1 is SGHVS, CDR2 FNYEAQ, per germline. The CDR3 runs 14 residues. The CDR3 DNA follows: TGTGCCAGCAGCTTAGGGACAGGGAAAGAGACCCAGTACTTC. Translating it yields CASSLGTGKETQYF.

This clone was recorded a few times. This sequence joins TRBV18 and TRBJ2-6; a weak D match, TRBD2 (6 bases). V was pared by 1 base and J by 0 bases, with 10 bases between. The CDR3 is 17 amino acids. Germline V lookup: CDR1 KGHSH, CDR2 LQKENI. CDR3: CASSPREVNSGANVLTF. DNA for the CDR3: TGTGCCAGCTCACCACGGGAGGTCAACTCTGGGGCCAACGTCCTGACTTTC.

V gene TRBV5-1 combines with J gene TRBJ2-5; a possible D gene is TRBD2 (6 bases). The CDR3 contains 17 residues. Deletions cut 5 bases from V and 4 bases from J, with 24 bases between. Germline lookup yields CDR1 SGHRS and CDR2 YFSETQ. The CDR3 region has the DNA TGCGCCAGCAGGTGGGGTCCCGGGAGCAGGGTAGGAGAGACCCAGTACTTC. Translating gives CASRWGPGSRVGETQYF.